Listed below are T cell receptor beta chains from one sample, sequenced in a study of tumor and adjacent non-tumor tissue in lung cancer. One entry per CDR3 protein results from TCRdb running MiXCR on the multiplex PCR reads. The sample holds 70,000 to 95,000 distinct CDR3 sequences; less than 85% are singletons and the top ten take around two fifths. Sample: distant non-tumor lung tissue. The receptors derive from a man between 65 and 79 years old with non-small cell lung cancer. Each CDR3 is given with its conserved first and last residue. The order of the fields is clone size, J gene, D gene, CDR3 length, V gene, CDR3 protein, CDR3 DNA. A D gene is named only where the DNA matches it firmly. Clone size is shown for a subset of rows, as once, few, many or a class of expanded clone.

NA TRBJ1-4 NA 17 TRBV2 CASSDPGLRRVREKLFF TGTGCCAGCAGTGATCCTGGGTTGCGGAGGGTTCGAGAAAAACTGTTTTTT
NA TRBJ1-2 NA 16 TRBV29-1 CSVVPYQSSGEDGRTF TGCAGCGTTGTCCCCTATCAATCCTCGGGAGAAGATGGCCGCACTTTC
NA TRBJ2-6 NA 19 TRBV15 CATIRREHRVVVGVNVLTF TGTGCCACCATCAGGCGCGAACACAGGGTGGTTGTTGGGGTCAACGTCCTGACTTTC
NA TRBJ1-1 NA 14 TRBV6-5 CVSSYSWGCTEALF TGTGTCAGCAGTTACTCCTGGGGATGCACTGAAGCTTTATTT
NA TRBJ1-2 TRBD1 14 TRBV11-2 CPSSVQGGDYGYTF TGTCCCAGCAGTGTTCAGGGGGGGGATTATGGCTACACCTTC
NA TRBJ2-2 NA 16 TRBV11-2 CASSLVGTGIAGEMLF NA
NA TRBJ2-2 NA 12 TRBV6-2/TRBV6-3 CANGTNTGELFF TGTGCCAACGGTACCAACACCGGAGAGCTGTTTTTT
NA TRBJ1-3 TRBD1 18 TRBV30 CAWSTTGTHVISGNTIYF TGTGCCTGGAGTACGACAGGGACTCACGTCATCTCTGGAAACACCATATATTTT
once TRBJ2-1 TRBD1 15 TRBV6-1 CASRQGVLMHNEQFF TGTGCCAGCCGACAGGGGGTGTTAATGCACAATGAGCAGTTCTTC
once TRBJ2-1 NA 15 TRBV4-2 CASNQDHGAYNEQFF TGTGCCAGCAACCAAGACCATGGAGCATACAATGAGCAATTCTTC
NA TRBJ2-1 TRBD2 15 TRBV11-3 CPSSPGLAGMGEQFF TGTCCCAGCAGCCCAGGACTAGCGGGAATGGGTGAGCAGTTCTTC
few TRBJ1-1 NA 12 TRBV29-1 CSVVMGNPETFF TGCAGCGTTGTTATGGGGAACCCTGAAACTTTCTTT
NA TRBJ2-7 TRBD2 15 TRBV20-1 CSVREGLAWIYDQYF TGCAGTGTTAGAGAAGGACTAGCGTGGATCTACGATCAGTACTTC
NA TRBJ2-1 TRBD2 14 TRBV11-2 CASRLAGGANEQFF TGTGCCAGCAGATTAGCGGGGGGGGCCAATGAGCAGTTCTTC
once TRBJ2-3 TRBD1 14 TRBV4-1 CARRQMEGTDKQYF TGCGCCAGAAGACAAATGGAAGGGACAGATAAGCAGTATTTT
NA TRBJ2-1 NA 13 TRBV29-1 CSIEATKSNEQFF TGCAGCATTGAAGCGACTAAGAGCAATGAGCAGTTCTTC
NA TRBJ1-2 TRBD1 14 TRBV6-1 CSSSERQGAEGYTF TGTTCCAGCAGTGAGAGACAGGGGGCTGAGGGCTACACCTTC
NA TRBJ2-2 TRBD2 16 TRBV11-3 CASSDGGRDRGGKLFF TGTGCCAGCAGCGATGGGGGGAGGGATCGTGGCGGGAAGCTGTTTTTT
NA TRBJ2-1 TRBD2 14 TRBV29-1 CSVNSGGLGNEQFF TGCAGCGTCAACTCGGGGGGGCTGGGTAATGAGCAGTTCTTC
NA TRBJ2-5 NA 13 TRBV29-1 CSVADRFQAAQYF TGCAGCGTGGCCGACAGGTTCCAAGCCGCTCAGTACTTC
NA TRBJ2-3 NA 17 TRBV24-1 CATSESSRGFSTDTQYF TGTGCCACCAGTGAATCGAGCCGGGGCTTTAGCACAGATACGCAGTATTTT
NA TRBJ2-3 NA 12 TRBV7-9 CPSSSPLDTQYF TGTCCCAGCAGTTCCCCCCTTGATACGCAGTATTTT
NA TRBJ2-2 NA 14 TRBV20-1 CSALAAINTGELFF TGCAGTGCGTTAGCAGCCATAAACACCGGGGAGCTGTTTTTT
few TRBJ2-7 NA 12 TRBV29-1 CSAWGPNHEQHF TGCAGCGCCTGGGGGCCGAACCACGAGCAGCACTTC
NA TRBJ2-1 NA 14 TRBV4-2 CGNSQDQFLNEQFF TGCGGCAACAGCCAAGATCAGTTCTTGAATGAGCAGTTCTTC
many TRBJ1-2 TRBD1 15 TRBV5-1 CASSGDSRPGYGYTF TGCGCCAGCAGCGGGGACAGTCGACCCGGCTATGGCTACACCTTC
NA TRBJ2-3 TRBD1 14 TRBV10-2 CASSWDRENQPQYF TGCGCCAGCAGTTGGGACAGGGAGAACCAGCCCCAGTATTTT
few TRBJ1-1 NA 14 TRBV6-5 CASSYSISDTEAFF TGTGCCAGCAGTTACTCCATTTCAGACACTGAAGCTTTCTTT
NA TRBJ2-5 NA 16 TRBV29-1 CSAKPYLQRGQETQYF TGCAGCGCCAAGCCTTACCTCCAGAGAGGTCAAGAGACCCAGTACTTT
NA TRBJ2-1 NA 15 TRBV4-1 CASSQGLQGPNEQLF TGCGCCAGCAGCCAAGGACTGCAGGGGCCCAATGAGCAGTTGTTC
NA TRBJ2-5 TRBD1 15 TRBV5-6 CASSFNRGNGETQYF TGTGCCAGCAGCTTTAACAGGGGTAACGGAGAGACCCAGTACTTC
NA TRBJ2-5 NA 12 TRBV28 CVSRTGARTQYF TGTGTCAGTCGCACAGGTGCCCGGACCCAGTACTTC
NA TRBJ1-1 NA 15 TRBV4-2 CASSQVGVGDTDAVF TGTGCCAGCAGCCAAGTCGGGGTTGGTGACACTGATGCTGTCTTT
once TRBJ2-2 TRBD2 14 TRBV29-1 CSALGTSCTGELFF TGTAGCGCATTAGGGACTAGCTGCACCGGGGAGCTGTTTTTT
NA TRBJ2-1 TRBD2 16 TRBV11-2 CVSSSRLAGIFNEQFF TGTGTCAGCAGCTCCCGACTAGCGGGGATATTCAATGAGCAATTCTTC
NA TRBJ2-7 NA 15 TRBV11-2 CASNLDQAAPYEQYF TGTGCCAGCAACTTAGATCAGGCGGCCCCATACGAGCAATACTTC
NA TRBJ1-2 NA 15 TRBV10-1 CANSESTDQPYGYTF TGCGCCAACAGTGAGTCGACAGACCAACCCTATGGCTACACCTTC
NA TRBJ1-1 NA 13 TRBV11-2 CTNNLGTFDKPFF TGTACCAACAACTTAGGGACATTTGATAAACCTTTCTTT
few TRBJ2-1 NA 12 TRBV6-2/TRBV6-3 CASSYVIGEQFF TGTGCTAGCAGTTACGTCATTGGCGAGCAGTTCTTC
many TRBJ1-2 NA 14 TRBV10-2 CASSESRGSVGYTF TGCGCCAGCAGTGAGTCAAGGGGATCGGTCGGCTACACCTTC
NA TRBJ1-6 NA 16 TRBV12-5 CVSGKTGSRDNSPLRF TGTGTCAGTGGGAAAACCGGAAGCAGGGATAATTCACCCCTCCGCTTT
NA TRBJ1-2 TRBD1 14 TRBV6-5 CASRAGTANYGFTF TGTGCCAGCCGAGCCGGGACAGCGAACTATGGCTTCACCTTC
NA TRBJ2-1 TRBD2 15 TRBV20-1 CSAPRGRAVPNVQFF TGCAGTGCACCCCGTGGGAGGGCCGTCCCCAATGTGCAGTTCTTC
many TRBJ2-5 TRBD2 15 TRBV7-8 CASSFAGGSGETQYF TGTGCCAGCAGCTTCGCGGGGGGCTCGGGGGAGACCCAGTACTTC
few TRBJ2-2 NA 14 TRBV11-1 CVSSLTWNTGELFF TGTGTCAGTAGCTTGACTTGGAACACCGGGGAGCTGTTTTTT
NA TRBJ2-2 NA 12 TRBV6-5 CASAEGPGELFF TGTGCCAGCGCCGAGGGTCCCGGGGAGCTGTTTTTT
many TRBJ2-1 TRBD2 14 TRBV10-3 CAISSGVLSGEQFF TGTGCCATCAGTAGCGGGGTTCTCTCGGGTGAGCAGTTCTTC
many TRBJ2-3 NA 14 TRBV5-4 CASSLTGREDTQYF TGTGCCAGCAGCTTGACGGGACGAGAAGATACGCAGTATTTT
NA TRBJ1-2 NA 15 TRBV5-6 CASSSINRTNYGYTF TGTGCCAGCAGCAGTATCAACAGAACTAACTATGGCTACACCTTC
NA TRBJ2-7 NA 13 TRBV6-1 CASIGISFNEQYF TGTGCCAGCATCGGGATAAGCTTTAACGAGCAGTACTTC
NA TRBJ2-2 NA 15 TRBV30 CVWSVRGGGTGELFF TGTGTCTGGAGTGTACGGGGAGGAGGTACCGGGGAGCTGTTTTTT
NA TRBJ1-1 NA 17 TRBV5-1 CASSSKPGTFMKTEAFF TGCGCCAGCAGCTCAAAACCCGGGACGTTCATGAAGACTGAAGCTTTCTTT
NA TRBJ2-2 NA 14 TRBV29-1 CSVDSGVRTGELYF TGCAGCGTTGACTCAGGGGTCAGGACCGGGGAGCTGTATTTT
NA TRBJ2-2 NA 12 TRBV6-2/TRBV6-3 CAGSTNIGELFF TGTGCCGGCAGTACTAACATCGGGGAGCTGTTTTTT
NA TRBJ2-7 NA 14 TRBV18 CAGSLGQKGLEQYF TGTGCCGGCTCGTTGGGACAGAAGGGACTCGAGCAGTACTTC